This is a list of T cell receptor beta chains from one sample in a study of monozygotic twins with inflammatory bowel disease. TCRdb reprocessed the 5' RACE reads, keeping one entry per CDR3 protein, no DNA. This repertoire includes approximately 210,000 distinct CDR3 sequences. Sequenced: blood. These receptors originate from a human donor with ulcerative colitis or Crohn's disease, or a healthy co-twin of an affected twin (not recorded which). Both conserved end residues are part of each CDR3. Each record gives: V gene, J gene, CDR3 protein.

TRBV28	TRBJ1-5	CASSPGQRYQPQHF
TRBV18	TRBJ1-1	CASSPQTGRNTEAFF
TRBV19	TRBJ2-3	CASSLFYGEVADTQYF
TRBV6-6	TRBJ1-4	CASISGGANEKLFF
TRBV5-1	TRBJ2-7	CASGDSIYEQYF
TRBV28	TRBJ2-1	CASRRSTSAEQFF
TRBV5-1	TRBJ1-6	CASSSSTPGLDRGDSPLHF
TRBV5-1	TRBJ2-2	CASSNPAGGTGELFF
TRBV2	TRBJ2-5	CASREEGETQYF
TRBV5-1	TRBJ1-5	CASSLGQVGSNQPQHF
TRBV12-5	TRBJ1-5	CASGFWGNQPQHF
TRBV12-3/TRBV12-4	TRBJ2-7	CASSLVREGSYEQYF
TRBV27	TRBJ2-3	CASSLYGPGSTDTQYF
TRBV7-6	TRBJ2-1	CASSLPLGSPSGSLYNEQFF
TRBV27	TRBJ2-5	CASSLLLPGTQYF
TRBV18	TRBJ2-1	CASSSAWAYNEQFF
TRBV9	TRBJ2-3	CASSVRVRDTQYF
TRBV24-1	TRBJ2-3	CATSDLEGDTQYF
TRBV7-2	TRBJ2-7	CASSHAYEQYF
TRBV11-2	TRBJ2-3	CASSLGASGSRDTQYF